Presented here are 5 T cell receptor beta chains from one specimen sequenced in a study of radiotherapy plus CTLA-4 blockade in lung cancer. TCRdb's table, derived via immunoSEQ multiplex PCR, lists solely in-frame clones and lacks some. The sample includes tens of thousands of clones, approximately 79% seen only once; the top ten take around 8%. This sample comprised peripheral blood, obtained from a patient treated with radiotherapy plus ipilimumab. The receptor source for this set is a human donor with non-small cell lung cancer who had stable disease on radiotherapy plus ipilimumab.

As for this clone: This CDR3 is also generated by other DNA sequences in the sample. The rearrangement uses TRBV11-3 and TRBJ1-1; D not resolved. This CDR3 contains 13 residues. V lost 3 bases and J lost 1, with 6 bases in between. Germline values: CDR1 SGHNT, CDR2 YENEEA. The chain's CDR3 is CASSLLQNTEAFF. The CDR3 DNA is TGTGCCAGCAGCTTGCTACAGAACACTGAAGCTTTCTTT. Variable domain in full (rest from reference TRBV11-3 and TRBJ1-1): EAGVVQSPRYKIIEKKQPVAFWCNPISGHNTLYWYLQNLGQGPELLIRYENEEAVDDSQLPKDRFSAERLKGVDSTLKIQPAELGDSAVYLCASSLLQNTEAFFGQGTRLTVV.

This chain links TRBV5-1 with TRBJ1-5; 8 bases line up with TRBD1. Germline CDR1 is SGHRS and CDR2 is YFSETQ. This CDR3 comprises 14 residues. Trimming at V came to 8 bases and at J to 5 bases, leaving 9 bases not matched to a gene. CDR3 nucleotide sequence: TGCGCCAGTCGGACAGGGCCGATAGATCAGCCCCAGCATTTT. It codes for CASRTGPIDQPQHF.

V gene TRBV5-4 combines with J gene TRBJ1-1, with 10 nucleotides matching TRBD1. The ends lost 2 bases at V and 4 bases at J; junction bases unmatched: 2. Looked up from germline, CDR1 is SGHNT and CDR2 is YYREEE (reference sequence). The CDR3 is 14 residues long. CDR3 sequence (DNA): TGTGCCAGCAGCTTAAGGGACAGGGGCACTGAAGCTTTCTTT. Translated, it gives CASSLRDRGTEAFF.

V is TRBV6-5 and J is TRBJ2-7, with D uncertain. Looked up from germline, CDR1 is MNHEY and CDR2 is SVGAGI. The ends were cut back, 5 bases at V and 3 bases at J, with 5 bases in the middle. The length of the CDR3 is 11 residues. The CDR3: CASSERYEQYF. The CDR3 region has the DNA TGTGCCAGCAGTGAACGCTACGAGCAGTACTTC.

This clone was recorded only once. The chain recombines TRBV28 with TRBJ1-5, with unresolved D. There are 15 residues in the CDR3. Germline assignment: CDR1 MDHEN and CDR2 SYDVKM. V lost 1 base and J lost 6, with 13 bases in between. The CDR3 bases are TGTGCCAGCAGTTTATTGTCCGGGCCGGGTCAGCCCCAGCATTTT. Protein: CASSLLSGPGQPQHF.